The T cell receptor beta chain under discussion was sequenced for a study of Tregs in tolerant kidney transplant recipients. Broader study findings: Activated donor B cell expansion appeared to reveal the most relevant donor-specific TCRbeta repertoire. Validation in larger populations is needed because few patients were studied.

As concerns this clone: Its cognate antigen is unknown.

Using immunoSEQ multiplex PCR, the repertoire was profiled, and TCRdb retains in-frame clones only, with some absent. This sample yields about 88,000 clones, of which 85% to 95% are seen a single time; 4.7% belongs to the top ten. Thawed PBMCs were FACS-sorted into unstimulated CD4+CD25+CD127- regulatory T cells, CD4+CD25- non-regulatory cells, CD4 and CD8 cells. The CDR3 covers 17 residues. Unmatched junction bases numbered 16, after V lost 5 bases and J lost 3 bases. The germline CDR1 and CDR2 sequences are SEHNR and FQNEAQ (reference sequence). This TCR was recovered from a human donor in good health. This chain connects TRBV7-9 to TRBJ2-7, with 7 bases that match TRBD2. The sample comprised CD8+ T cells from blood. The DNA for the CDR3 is TGTGCCAGCAGCGCATCCCTCTACCGCGGGAGTCGCTACGAGCAGTACTTC. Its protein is CASSASLYRGSRYEQYF. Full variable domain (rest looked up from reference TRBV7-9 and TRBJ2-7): DTGVSQNPRHKITKRGQNVTFRCDPISEHNRLYWYRQTLGQGPEFLTYFQNEAQLEKSRLLSDRFSAERPKGSFSTLEIQRTEQGDSAMYLCASSASLYRGSRYEQYFGPGTRLTVT.